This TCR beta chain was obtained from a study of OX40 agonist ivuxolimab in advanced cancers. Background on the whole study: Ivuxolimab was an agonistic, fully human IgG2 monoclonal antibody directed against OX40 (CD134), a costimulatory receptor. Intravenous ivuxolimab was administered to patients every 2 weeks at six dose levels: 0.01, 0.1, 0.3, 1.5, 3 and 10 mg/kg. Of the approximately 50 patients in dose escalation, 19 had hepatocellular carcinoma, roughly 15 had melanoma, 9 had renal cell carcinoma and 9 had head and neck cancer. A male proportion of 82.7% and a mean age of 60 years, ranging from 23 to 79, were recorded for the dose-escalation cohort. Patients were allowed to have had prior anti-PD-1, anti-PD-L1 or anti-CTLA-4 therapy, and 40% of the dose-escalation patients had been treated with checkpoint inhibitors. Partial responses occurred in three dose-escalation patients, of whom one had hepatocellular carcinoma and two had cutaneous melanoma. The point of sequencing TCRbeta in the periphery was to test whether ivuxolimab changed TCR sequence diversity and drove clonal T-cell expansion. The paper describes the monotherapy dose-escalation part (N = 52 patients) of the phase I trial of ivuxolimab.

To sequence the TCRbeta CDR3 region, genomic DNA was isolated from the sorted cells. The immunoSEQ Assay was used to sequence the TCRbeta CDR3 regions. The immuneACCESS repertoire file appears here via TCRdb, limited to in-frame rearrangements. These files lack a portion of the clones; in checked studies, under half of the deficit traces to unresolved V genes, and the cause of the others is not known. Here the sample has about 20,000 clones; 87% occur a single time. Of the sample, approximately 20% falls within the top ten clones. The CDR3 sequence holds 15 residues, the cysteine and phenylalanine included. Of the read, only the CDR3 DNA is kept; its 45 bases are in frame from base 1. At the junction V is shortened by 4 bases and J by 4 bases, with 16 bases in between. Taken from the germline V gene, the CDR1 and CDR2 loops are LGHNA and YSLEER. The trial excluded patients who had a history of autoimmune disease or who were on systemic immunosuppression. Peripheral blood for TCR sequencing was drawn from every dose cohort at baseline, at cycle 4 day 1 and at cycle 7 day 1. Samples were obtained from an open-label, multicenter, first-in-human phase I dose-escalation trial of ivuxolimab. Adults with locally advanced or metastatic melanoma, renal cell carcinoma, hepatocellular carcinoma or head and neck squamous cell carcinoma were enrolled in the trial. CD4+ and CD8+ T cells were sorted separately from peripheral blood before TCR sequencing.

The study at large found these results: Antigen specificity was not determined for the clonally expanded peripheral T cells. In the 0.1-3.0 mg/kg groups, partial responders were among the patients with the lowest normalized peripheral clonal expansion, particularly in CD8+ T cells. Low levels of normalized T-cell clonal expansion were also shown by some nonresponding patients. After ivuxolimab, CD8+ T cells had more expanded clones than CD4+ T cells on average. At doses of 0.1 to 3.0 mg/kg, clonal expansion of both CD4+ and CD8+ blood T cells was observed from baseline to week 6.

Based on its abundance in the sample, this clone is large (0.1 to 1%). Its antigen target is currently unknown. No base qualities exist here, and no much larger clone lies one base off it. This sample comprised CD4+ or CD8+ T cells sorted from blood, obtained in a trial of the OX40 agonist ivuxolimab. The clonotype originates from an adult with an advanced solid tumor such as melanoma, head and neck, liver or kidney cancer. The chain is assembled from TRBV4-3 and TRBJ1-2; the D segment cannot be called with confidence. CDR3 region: CASSRDQEWVYGYTF. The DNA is TGCGCCAGCAGCCGTGATCAGGAGTGGGTCTATGGCTACACCTTC.